Below are 2 T cell receptor beta chains sequenced from a single sample in a study of cytomegalovirus exposure and HLA in healthy donors. Sequencing was performed with immunoSEQ multiplex PCR; in TCRdb, only in-frame clones are kept and a portion is missing. The sample carries 97,000 or so clones, around 88% recorded once. The source material was PBMCs. The receptors originated from a woman younger than 45 in good health and CMV-seronegative.

V and J are TRBV5-5 and TRBJ1-4; D might be TRBD1 (6 bases). With 8 bases removed from V and 6 bases from J, the gap between germline ends came to 14 bases. Germline CDR1 and CDR2: SGHKS and YYEKEE (reference sequence). The CDR3 length is 13 residues. The CDR3 loop reads CARTGRDHEKLFF. The CDR3 DNA follows: TGTGCCAGGACAGGACGGGACCATGAAAAACTGTTTTTT. The variable domain in full, completed from reference TRBV5-5 and TRBJ1-4, reads DAGVTQSPTHLIKTRGQQVTLRCSPISGHKSVSWYQQVLGQGPQFIFQYYEKEERGRGNFPDRFSARQFPNYSSELNVNALLLGDSALYLCARTGRDHEKLFFGSGTQLSVL.

The chain employs TRBV7-8 and TRBJ2-1; D might be TRBD2 (6 bases). The germline V gene encodes CDR1 SGHVS and CDR2 FQNEAQ. CDR3 length equals 16 residues. With 0 bases removed from V and 6 bases from J, the gap between germline ends came to 15 bases. The CDR3 reads CASSLATRLESNEQFF. The CDR3 coding sequence is TGTGCCAGCAGCTTAGCAACCAGACTAGAGAGCAATGAGCAGTTCTTC.